This T cell receptor (beta chain) was observed in a study of vaccination and CD4 T cells after COVID-19. Treatment: approximately nine-day PBMC culture with coronavirus spike peptide pools or control peptides (ViraFEST assay). About this clonotype: Its antigen is currently unknown.

The assay that was used to sequence DNA from cultured CD4+ T cells was the Oncomine TCR Beta short-read assay. MiXCR was run by TCRdb on the PCR reads, yielding one entry per CDR3 protein. Of just under 20,000 distinct CDR3 sequences listed, approximately 42% are singletons. The V segment lost 2 bases and the J segment 8 bases; nucleotides outside the gene matches: 2. The CDR3 has 12 residues. Germline V gene sequence: CDR1 MNHEY, CDR2 SVGAGI. The specimen was CD4+ T cells from blood, cultured in vitro, collected before SARS-CoV-2 vaccination. The V call is TRBV6-5, the J call TRBJ1-2; 7 bases are a match to TRBD1. This clonotype was sampled from a human donor who received a COVID-19 vaccine. CDR3 amino acids: CASSYGQAGYTF. The CDR3 nucleotides read TGTGCCAGCAGTTACGGACAGGCCGGCTACACCTTC.